This T cell receptor (beta chain) was identified in a study of shared clonotypes between healthy human individuals. Study-level information: The donors, a couple of women and three men, were aged 18 to 49.

This CDR3 is built from 17 residues. The ends were cut back, 2 bases at V and 2 bases at J, with 17 bases in the middle. The V gene's germline CDR1 is MNHNS and CDR2 SASEGT. CD8 cells regarded as naive lacked CD45RO, were positively chosen for CCR7, and omitted terminally differentiated effector memory CD45RA+ cells. The healthy adult donors were HIV-negative and reported no recent acute infections or vaccinations. Study-wide findings and caveats: The naive CD4 repertoires of a few donors were compared, and approximately 5.3% of clonotypes were shared. Memory subsets had estimated richness that was generally smaller than that of naive subsets.

To note about this clone: Its cognate antigen is unknown.

Clones were sequenced by immunoSEQ multiplex PCR, and TCRdb holds only the in-frame ones, with some missing. The repertoire holds hundreds of thousands of clones, with about 91% as singletons. Material for sequencing was naive CD8+ T cells sorted from blood. The chain is built from TRBV6-1 and TRBJ2-3; D tentatively fits TRBD1 or TRBD2 (5 bases each). This clonotype originated in a man aged 25-45 years in good health. CDR3 sequence: CASSEWWDGPNTDTQYF. The CDR3, as DNA: TGTGCCAGCAGTGAATGGTGGGACGGGCCCAACACAGATACGCAGTATTTT.